This T cell receptor (beta chain) was found in a study of vaccination effects on CD4 cells after COVID-19. ViraFEST assay sequencing came after antigen-specific CD4+ T cells were expanded with viral peptide pools. CD4+ T cells were isolated after about nine days of culture. Vaccinees lacked prior SARS-CoV-2 infection and tested negative for nucleocapsid antibodies. Every well got around 1.9 million PBMC, which were grown with around 10 IU/ml IL-2 and 10 ug/ml peptides. Researchers swapped half the medium for IL-2 medium on both days 3 and 7. Study-level results: Vaccine-induced clones in healthy vaccinees cross-reacted with common cold coronaviruses in only 1 of 255 cases.

CDR1 and CDR2 (germline): MGHRA, YSYEKL. V lost 3 bases and J lost 6, with 18 bases in between. CDR3 length: 15 residues. For this clone: Its antigen is unidentified.

Only in-frame clones appear in the TCRdb table, and some are missing; sequencing was by immunoSEQ multiplex PCR. The data show under 40,000 clones, with around 73% seen just once and around 26% held by the top ten. The chain links TRBV4-1 to TRBJ2-7; maybe TRBD1 (5 bases). Sequencing used CD4+ T cells from PBMCs cultured with HCoV-OC43 spike peptides, obtained before COVID-19 vaccination. Indicated subset: HCoV-OC43 spike overlapping peptide pool stimulation. The TCR comes from a human donor who received a COVID-19 vaccine. The CDR3 DNA reads as TGCGCCAGCAGCCACCCCTTTTTAGGGGTGGGCGAGCAGTACTTC. It specifies CASSHPFLGVGEQYF.